The 28 T cell receptor beta chains below all came from one sample that was sequenced in a study of blood T cell repertoires in COVID-19. Here immunoSEQ multiplex PCR was the method, and the copy in TCRdb shows in-frame clones only, minus some. Found here are approximately 300,000 clones, around nine tenths of them singletons; the top ten hold roughly 3.9%. Sequenced: PBMCs or T cells enriched from blood (not recorded which). The receptors originated from a woman aged 25 to 45 who had been exposed to COVID-19.

The CDR3 sequence is CASSLTRDQPQHF. Written as DNA, the CDR3 is TGTGCCAGCAGTTTGACCCGGGATCAGCCCCAGCATTTT. The chain employs TRBV12-3 or TRBV12-4 and TRBJ1-5; D is ambiguous. CDR3 size: 13 residues. Between the trimmed V and J ends, which lost 3 bases and 5 bases, there was a span of 8 bases.

The rearrangement links TRBV19 to TRBJ1-2; D uncertain. The CDR3 consists of 11 residues. Trimming took 3 bases from V and 8 from J, leaving 7 bases between them. Germline CDR1 reads LNHDA; CDR2 reads SQIVND (reference sequence). The CDR3, as DNA: TGTGCCAGTAGTATGCGGGTCGGCTACACCTTC. Amino acids: CASSMRVGYTF.

The chain employs TRBV28 and TRBJ1-2, with 8 nucleotides matching TRBD1. V lost 7 bases to trimming and J lost 6 bases; unmatched junction nucleotides: 25. Looked up from germline, CDR1 is MDHEN and CDR2 is SYDVKM. There are 19 residues in the CDR3. For the CDR3, the DNA is TGTGCCAGCACCCTCTTAAGCCTGGGGTTTTCAGGGGGCGCCCATGGCTACACCTTC. It translates to CASTLLSLGFSGGAHGYTF.

V gene TRBV7-8 combines with J gene TRBJ1-2; 8 bases are shared with TRBD1. This CDR3 is built from 13 residues. CDR1 and CDR2 from the germline V gene are SGHVS and FQNEAQ. J gave up 5 bases and V 2 bases, and 1 base lay outside the gene matches. CDR3 nucleotides: TGTGCCAGCAGCTTAAGGACAGGGTATGGCTACACCTTC. Protein sequence: CASSLRTGYGYTF.

This rearrangement joins TRBV4-3 to TRBJ1-6; D is uncertain. Per the germline V gene, CDR1 is LGHNA and CDR2 is YSLEER. V dropped 0 bases and J dropped 0 bases, with 12 bases sitting between them. This CDR3 contains 18 residues. CDR3: CASSQEIAGSSYNSPLHF. As DNA, the CDR3 is TGCGCCAGCAGCCAAGAAATCGCAGGCAGCTCCTATAATTCACCCCTCCACTTT.

This clone was picked up a small number of times. The V and J genes are TRBV7-3 and TRBJ1-2; D is perhaps TRBD1 (5 bases). This CDR3 comprises 16 residues. Germline V lookup: CDR1 SGHTA, CDR2 FQGTGA. V was shortened by 4 bases and J by 7 bases, with 22 bases between the two germline ends. The CDR3 DNA is TGTGCCAGCAGCTCAACCCCAGGGAGGGCAGGCGGTGGCTACACCTTC. Translated, it gives CASSSTPGRAGGGYTF.

This chain joins TRBV3-1 (or the pseudogene TRBV3-2) and TRBJ2-1, with 9 bases identical to TRBD2. The germline CDR1 and CDR2 sequences are LGHDT and YNNKEL (reference sequence). Germline trimming cut 2 bases from V and 6 bases from J; bases unmatched to any gene: 2. CDR3 length: 14 amino acids. DNA for the CDR3: TGTGCCAGCAGCCAAAGCGGGGGGCCCAATGAGCAGTTCTTC. Translating it yields CASSQSGGPNEQFF.

The chain links TRBV5-8 to TRBJ1-1; 8 bases map to TRBD1. The CDR3 consists of 15 residues. CDR1 and CDR2 (germline): SGHTS, YDEGEE. J was trimmed by 2 bases and V by 0 bases; bases with no gene match: 3. The CDR3 DNA follows: TGTGCCAGCAGCTTGGCAGGGGGCATTAACACTGAAGCTTTCTTT. Translated: CASSLAGGINTEAFF.

The gene calls are TRBV5-4 and TRBJ2-5, with 7 bases lining up with TRBD2. Trimming cost V 5 bases and J 4 bases; bases outside gene matches: 8. This CDR3 has 14 amino acids. The germline CDR1 and CDR2 sequences are SGHNT and YYREEE (reference sequence). The CDR3 DNA reads TGTGCCAGCAGGTTGAGGCCGGGAGGAGAGACCCAGTACTTC. It encodes CASRLRPGGETQYF.

The rearrangement uses TRBV2 and TRBJ1-2; D call uncertain. Trimming removed 1 base from V and 5 bases from J, with 5 bases in between. Per germline, CDR1 SNHLY and CDR2 FYNNEI. CDR3 length: 12 residues. As DNA, the CDR3 is TGTGCCAGCAGTGAAGGGCTTTATGGCTACACCTTC. Protein product: CASSEGLYGYTF.

The chain is built from TRBV19 and TRBJ1-6; 8 positions agree with TRBD1. J lost 8 bases, V lost 5 bases, and 11 bases had no gene match. Germline loops: CDR1 LNHDA, CDR2 SQIVND (reference sequence). The CDR3 has 16 residues. CDR3 nucleotides: TGTGCCAGTAGTCTTCAGGGGGCCTCCCGTTATTCACCCCTCCACTTT. This codes for CASSLQGASRYSPLHF.

This clone appeared a single time. The rearrangement links TRBV2 to TRBJ2-7; possible D gene TRBD1, 6 bases. There are 13 residues in the CDR3. The germline V gene has CDR1 SNHLY and CDR2 FYNNEI. The V end was cut by 6 bases, the J end by 5 bases, with 14 bases between. CDR3 sequence: CASSPTGFDEQYF. In DNA, the CDR3 is TGTGCCAGCAGCCCCACAGGGTTTGACGAGCAGTACTTC. The entire variable domain, with the rest obtained from reference TRBV2 and TRBJ2-7, is as follows: EPEVTQTPSHQVTQMGQEVILRCVPISNHLYFYWYRQILGQKVEFLVSFYNNEISEKSEIFDDQFSVERPDGSNFTLKIRSTKLEDSAMYFCASSPTGFDEQYFGPGTRLTVT.

This chain links TRBV9 with TRBJ2-1, with D perhaps matching TRBD2 (6 bases). CDR3 length equals 17 residues. Looked up from germline, CDR1 is SGDLS and CDR2 is YYNGEE. V lost 1 base to trimming and J lost 1 base, with 15 bases between them. DNA for the CDR3: TGTGCCAGCAGCGTAAACCGGGGGACCCCATCCTACAATGAGCAGTTCTTC. Its translation: CASSVNRGTPSYNEQFF.

For the CDR3, the DNA is TGTGCCAGCAGCCAATACCACAAGGAGGGCTACACCTTC. It is translated as CASSQYHKEGYTF. The V and J genes are TRBV14 and TRBJ1-2, with unresolved D. Germline lookup yields CDR1 SGHDN and CDR2 FVKESK. V gave up 2 bases and J gave up 8 bases, with 12 bases separating them. The length of the CDR3 is 13 residues.

In DNA form, the CDR3 reads TGTGCCAGCAGCGCCAGGGTGAGGGAGACCCAGTACTTC. Its translation: CASSARVRETQYF. The chain has TRBV9 and TRBJ2-5, with D perhaps matching TRBD1 (5 bases). Between the trimmed V and J ends, which lost 3 bases and 5 bases, there was a span of 11 bases. The CDR3 is 13 amino acids. The germline gives CDR1 SGDLS, CDR2 YYNGEE.

The rearrangement uses TRBV29-1 and TRBJ1-1, with D tentatively TRBD1 (6 bases). There are 13 residues in the CDR3. Trimming stripped 7 bases from V and 1 base from J, with 13 bases between. Germline V CDR1 and CDR2: SQVTM, ANQGSEA. DNA for the CDR3: TGCAGCGGCCTACAGGGCAAGAACACTGAAGCTTTCTTT. Amino acid sequence: CSGLQGKNTEAFF.

Only one count was recorded for this clone. The J gene is TRBJ1-1, the V gene TRBV7-9; TRBD1 is a possible D gene (5 bases). The ends were cut back, 4 bases at V and 1 base at J, with 10 bases in the middle. Germline values: CDR1 SEHNR, CDR2 FQNEAQ (reference sequence). The CDR3 length is 14 residues. CDR3 amino acids: CASSSVRGNTEAFF. CDR3 in DNA: TGTGCCAGCAGCTCAGTTAGGGGGAACACTGAAGCTTTCTTT.

The genes are TRBV7-2 and TRBJ1-5, with 9 positions matching TRBD1. The CDR3 runs to 15 residues. The junction had 4 bases not matched to a gene; V was cut back by 1 base and J by 6 bases. The germline V gene has CDR1 SGHTA and CDR2 FQGNSA. Here the CDR3 DNA reads TGTGCCAGCAGCTTAGGAGGGACAGGGTCTCAGCCCCAGCATTTT. Protein: CASSLGGTGSQPQHF.

This sequence joins TRBV6-2 or TRBV6-3 and TRBJ1-2, with 7 bases aligning to TRBD1. Germline CDR1 and CDR2: MNHEY and SVGEGT. This CDR3 region has 13 residues. V was pared by 6 bases and J by 4 bases, with 5 bases of the junction left unmatched. This chain's CDR3 is CASSQQGSYGYTF. The CDR3 DNA sequence: TGTGCCAGCAGCCAACAGGGGAGCTATGGCTACACCTTC.

The V gene is TRBV5-1, the J gene TRBJ2-7; the match to TRBD2 covers 9 bases. Germline V gene lookup returns CDR1 SGHRS and CDR2 YFSETQ. There are 14 residues in the CDR3. Germline trimming cut 0 bases from V and 2 bases from J; bases unmatched to any gene: 0. The CDR3 DNA follows: TGCGCCAGCAGCTTGGAGCGGGGGGCCTACGAGCAGTACTTC. This sequence encodes CASSLERGAYEQYF.

This chain links TRBV5-8 with TRBJ2-5; 7 bases fit TRBD2. Trimming took 4 bases from V and 3 from J; bases not matched to a gene: 6. The CDR3 consists of 14 residues. Germline CDR1 is SGHTS and CDR2 is YDEGEE. The CDR3 nucleotides are TGTGCCAGCAGCACTGGGACTACTGAAGAGACCCAGTACTTC. The encoded protein is CASSTGTTEETQYF.

The chain employs TRBV29-1 and TRBJ2-5; 8 bases are shared with TRBD2. CDR3 length: 15 amino acids. The junction had 11 bases not matched to a gene; V was cut back by 4 bases and J by 4 bases. Germline values: CDR1 SQVTM, CDR2 ANQGSEA. The CDR3 DNA sequence: TGCAGCGTTGCGACTAGCGCATTCCTGGGAGAGACCCAGTACTTC. Protein sequence: CSVATSAFLGETQYF.

J is TRBJ1-2 and V is TRBV3-1 (or the pseudogene TRBV3-2), with a weak D call TRBD1 (6 bases). The CDR3 is 14 residues long. Germline values: CDR1 LGHDT, CDR2 YNNKEL (reference sequence). V lost 3 bases to trimming and J lost 4 bases, with 12 bases between them. The CDR3 here is CASSQLRGTYGYTF. CDR3 nucleotides: TGTGCCAGCAGCCAGTTGAGGGGGACCTATGGCTACACCTTC.

The V and J genes are TRBV19 and TRBJ2-3; TRBD2 matches 7 bases. Germline V gene data show CDR1 as LNHDA and CDR2 as SQIVND (reference sequence). The CDR3 spans 14 residues. V lost 3 bases, J lost 2 bases, and 2 bases stayed unmatched. In DNA form, the CDR3 reads TGTGCCAGTAGTATGGGGGGGTACACAGATACGCAGTATTTT. It codes for CASSMGGYTDTQYF.

V usage is TRBV3-1 (or the pseudogene TRBV3-2) and J usage is TRBJ2-7; possibly TRBD2 for D (6 bases). Germline V gene lookup returns CDR1 LGHDT and CDR2 YNNKEL (reference sequence). V was cut by 3 bases and J by 4 bases, with 13 bases left in between. CDR3 size: 14 residues. The DNA of the CDR3 is TGTGCCAGCAGCCAGGAGGGGACCCTTTACGAGCAGTACTTC. This sequence encodes CASSQEGTLYEQYF.

The sample holds a few counts of this clone. The gene calls are TRBV27 and TRBJ2-7; 8 bases agree with TRBD1. In germline, CDR1 is MNHEY, CDR2 SMNVEV (reference sequence). Trimming cost V 3 bases and J 2 bases; bases outside gene matches: 9. The CDR3 is 16 amino acids. The CDR3 sequence is CASSFNIGTGAYEQYF. CDR3 coding DNA: TGTGCCAGCAGTTTCAACATAGGGACAGGAGCCTACGAGCAGTACTTC.

V is TRBV4-1 and J is TRBJ1-6; D remains unclear. Germline CDR1 is MGHRA and CDR2 is YSYEKL. The V end lost 8 bases, the J end lost 1 base, and 9 bases lay between the germline ends. The CDR3 is made up of 14 amino acids. CDR3 amino acids: CASALASYNSPLHF. In nucleotides, the CDR3 is TGCGCCAGCGCTTTGGCTTCCTATAATTCACCCCTCCACTTT.

The chain is built from TRBV12-5 and TRBJ1-4; 9 nucleotides match TRBD1. CDR3 size: 15 residues. Germline loops: CDR1 LGHNT, CDR2 FRNRAP. V gave up 6 bases and J gave up 4 bases; unmatched junction bases: 6. The CDR3 DNA reads TGTGCTAGTGGCCCCGGGACAGGGAATAATGAAAAACTGTTTTTT. This gives the protein CASGPGTGNNEKLFF.